These T cell receptor beta chains were read from a single sample in a study of cytomegalovirus exposure and HLA in healthy donors. Repertoires were generated with immunoSEQ multiplex PCR, while TCRdb's copy carries only in-frame clones and drops some. The profile covers hundreds of thousands of clones, with over 80% appearing a single time and approximately 5.7% taken by the ten largest. Material: PBMCs. These receptors all come from a man aged 40-49 years in good health and CMV-seropositive. The CDR3 runs from the conserved cysteine through the conserved F or W. D genes are given only for firm matches. Some rows have no size entry. The others give once, few or many, or a class for an expanded clone.

TRBJ1-1 | - | TRBD1 | TRBV18 | TGTGCCAGCTCACTAGGACAGGGGACCACTGAAGCTTTCTTT | CASSLGQGTTEAFF
TRBJ2-7 | - | TRBD2 | TRBV4-1 | TGCGCCAGCAGCCAACTAGCGGGAGCGGGCGAGCAGTACTTC | CASSQLAGAGEQYF
TRBJ2-5 | - | TRBD2 | TRBV4-1 | TGCGCCAGCAGCCAAGGCCCACTAGCGGCCTCGGGGTGGGCCCAGTACTTC | CASSQGPLAASGWAQYF
TRBJ2-7 | once | TRBD1 | TRBV6-6 | TGTGCCAGCACCCGGGACAGCTCCTACGAGCAGTACTTC | CASTRDSSYEQYF
TRBJ2-1 | - | - | TRBV7-9 | TGTGCCAGCAGCTTACAGGGGCGTGATCCTGCGGATGAGCAGTTCTTC | CASSLQGRDPADEQFF
TRBJ2-3 | - | TRBD1 | TRBV11-3 | TGTGCCAGCAGCTCGGGACAGGGGGGCACGGATACGCAGTATTTT | CASSSGQGGTDTQYF
TRBJ1-5 | - | - | TRBV9 | TGTGCCAGCAGCGTAGGGGGGGGCAATCAGCCCCAGCATTTT | CASSVGGGNQPQHF
TRBJ2-1 | - | TRBD2 | TRBV11-3 | TGTGCCAGCAGCCAGAGGCTAGCGGGAGTATACAATGAGCAGTTCTTC | CASSQRLAGVYNEQFF
TRBJ1-5 | few | - | TRBV6-1 | TGTGCCAGCAGTGAACGGAGCCAGTCGGGCAATCAGCCCCAGCATTTT | CASSERSQSGNQPQHF
TRBJ1-2 | - | - | TRBV11-2 | TGTGCCAGCAGCTTAGTGGGGGCGGCGGAGGGCTACACCTTC | CASSLVGAAEGYTF
TRBJ1-3 | - | - | TRBV6-1 | TGTGCCAGCAGTTATCTAGAGTCTGGAAACACCATATATTTT | CASSYLESGNTIYF
TRBJ2-2 | - | - | TRBV6-5 | TGTGCCAGCAGTTATGACTATCGTGGCACCGGGGAGCTGTTTTTT | CASSYDYRGTGELFF
TRBJ2-7 | - | TRBD1 | TRBV19 | TGTGCCAGTAGTATAGGGGGGACAGCGGCCTACGAGCAGTACTTC | CASSIGGTAAYEQYF
TRBJ1-5 | once | TRBD1 | TRBV6-1 | TGTGCCAGCAGAGGGACAGGGGGTGGCCAGCCCCAGCATTTT | CASRGTGGGQPQHF
TRBJ2-1 | - | - | TRBV7-8 | TGTGCCAGCAGCTTACCTCGGTCGGGTGAGCAGTTCTTC | CASSLPRSGEQFF
TRBJ2-7 | - | - | TRBV5-6 | TGTGCCAGCAGCTTGTGGGGGACTCGGTACGAGCAGTACTTC | CASSLWGTRYEQYF
TRBJ2-5 | few | TRBD1 | TRBV19 | TGTGCCAGTAGTAGGGACAGGAAAGAGACCCAGTACTTC | CASSRDRKETQYF
TRBJ2-7 | - | - | TRBV9 | TGTGCCAGCAGCGTATCCGGGACTGGGTCCTACGAGCAGTACTTC | CASSVSGTGSYEQYF
TRBJ2-1 | few | TRBD1 | TRBV4-1 | TGCGCCAGCAGCCAAGCCGGACAGGGGGTATATGAGCAGTTCTTC | CASSQAGQGVYEQFF
TRBJ2-1 | - | - | TRBV7-8 | TGTGCCAGCCACGACGGGGGAGAGGAATTCTTC | CASHDGGEEFF
TRBJ2-2 | - | - | TRBV9 | TGTGCCAGCAGCGTAGACACCCTCGGGGAGCTGTTTTTT | CASSVDTLGELFF
TRBJ1-4 | - | - | TRBV2 | TGTGCCAGCAGTCTCGAGACAGACCAACTGTTTTTT | CASSLETDQLFF
TRBJ1-5 | - | - | TRBV7-2 | TGTGCCAGCAGCTTAGTGGGCAGGGTAAGCAATCAGCCCCAGCATTTT | CASSLVGRVSNQPQHF
TRBJ2-5 | - | - | TRBV4-2 | TGTGCCAGCAGCCAACCGACAGGAGTGGAGACCCAGTACTTC | CASSQPTGVETQYF